The 20 T cell receptor beta chains listed next were all sequenced from one sample in a study of T cell repertoires in cytomegalovirus infection. TCRdb ran MiXCR on the reads and lists one entry per CDR3 protein. The data show about 330,000 distinct CDR3 sequences, more than 8% seen once. The sample comprised PBMCs. These receptors originate from a human donor in good health (CMV status not recorded). Some clones in this sample may be carry-over from other donors' samples.

This clonotype was seen many times. The chain joins TRBV28 to TRBJ2-7, with D possibly being TRBD2 (5 bases). The CDR3 covers 14 residues. Per the germline V gene, CDR1 is MDHEN and CDR2 is SYDVKM. V was clipped by 6 bases and J by 2 bases, with 14 bases between them. The CDR3 protein is CASSLRDFTYEQYF. CDR3 coding DNA: TGTGCCAGCAGCCTTCGGGATTTTACCTACGAGCAGTACTTC.

This clonotype was observed at least ten times. The rearrangement links TRBV7-9 to TRBJ1-5, with 9 bases matching TRBD1. V gave up 5 bases and J gave up 13 bases; unmatched junction bases: 9. This CDR3 region has 13 residues. Per the germline V gene, CDR1 is SEHNR and CDR2 is FQNEAQ (reference sequence). In DNA form, the CDR3 reads TGTGCCAGCAGCCTCCAAGGGACAGGGCAACAGCATTTT. Its translation is CASSLQGTGQQHF.

The genes are TRBV5-4 and TRBJ2-5; D possibly matches TRBD1 or TRBD2 (5 bases each). The V end lost 5 bases, the J end lost 9 bases, and 17 bases lay between the germline ends. Germline assignment: CDR1 SGHNT and CDR2 YYREEE (reference sequence). This CDR3 comprises 13 residues. The CDR3 region has the DNA TGTGCCAGCAGTACCCCGGGGTTGGGGCCCCAGTACTTC. This codes for CASSTPGLGPQYF. Full variable domain (rest looked up from reference TRBV5-4 and TRBJ2-5): ETGVTQSPTHLIKTRGQQVTLRCSSQSGHNTVSWYQQALGQGPQFIFQYYREEENGRGNFPPRFSGLQFPNYSSELNVNALELDDSALYLCASSTPGLGPQYFGPGTRLLVL.

The J gene is TRBJ2-5, the V gene TRBV6-5, with 8 bases that match TRBD2. There are 12 residues in the CDR3. The V segment lost 8 bases and the J segment 4 bases; nucleotides outside the gene matches: 3. Germline V gives CDR1 MNHEY, CDR2 SVGAGI. The CDR3: CASPAGGETQYF. The CDR3 coding sequence is TGTGCCAGCCCGGCGGGGGGAGAGACCCAGTACTTC.

This clonotype was picked up many times. J is TRBJ1-1 and V is TRBV10-3; the match to TRBD1 covers 8 bases. Germline assignment: CDR1 ENHRY and CDR2 SYGVKD. Trimming took 9 bases from V and 7 from J; bases not matched to a gene: 13. The CDR3 runs to 14 residues. The CDR3 loop is CAMPADRGLGEAFF. The CDR3 coding sequence is TGTGCCATGCCAGCAGACAGGGGTCTCGGTGAAGCTTTCTTT.

The chain links TRBV4-3 to TRBJ2-3; TRBD2 matches 12 bases. V was clipped by 2 bases and J by 7 bases; unmatched bases: 4. The CDR3 runs 15 residues. Germline V lookup: CDR1 LGHNA, CDR2 YSLEER. The CDR3 protein is CASSQQTSGSYTQYF. DNA for the CDR3: TGCGCCAGCAGCCAACAGACTAGCGGGAGTTATACGCAGTATTTT.

Comments on this clonotype: This sequence may be a read error, since a much larger clone differs from it by one base. CDR3 nucleotide sequence: TGTGCCAGCGGTTACAAGGGACTAGCGGGCACCGGGGAGCTGTTTTTT. Translation: CASGYKGLAGTGELFF. The chain links TRBV6-1 to TRBJ2-2; 12 nucleotides line up with TRBD2. The CDR3 length is 16 residues. The V and J ends lost 8 bases and 4 bases, in that order; junction bases with no gene match: 8. Germline V gene sequence: CDR1 MNHNS, CDR2 SASEGT.

With respect to this clonotype: A much larger clone differs by one base, so this may be a read error. The rearrangement links TRBV7-2 to TRBJ1-5, with D possibly being TRBD1 (6 bases). CDR3 length: 14 amino acids. CDR1 is SGHTA and CDR2 is FQGNSA in the germline V gene. The CDR3 coding sequence is TGTGCCAGCAGCTTAGCCCCAAGTGGACAGCCCCAGCAATTT. Its translation: CASSLAPSGQPQQF.

In regard to this clonotype: The junction shows a germline mismatch at one end, possibly a read error. The chain carries TRBV14 and TRBJ1-6; D uncertain. Germline V gives CDR1 SGHDN, CDR2 FVKESK. The CDR3 has 16 amino acids. This chain's CDR3 is CASSPGLGSWNSSLHF. The DNA of the CDR3 is TGTGCCAGCAGCCCCGGACTCGGGTCGTGGAATTCATCCCTCCACTTT.

This clonotype appeared many times. This sequence joins TRBV7-2 and TRBJ1-1; D is ambiguous. Germline CDR1 reads SGHTA; CDR2 reads FQGNSA. The CDR3 loop spans 12 amino acids. V lost 3 bases and J lost 11, with 13 bases in between. CDR3 coding DNA: TGTGCCAGCAGCTTCGAAAGGGTGGGCGCTTTCTTT. Its protein product is CASSFERVGAFF.

This sequence joins TRBV14 and TRBJ2-7; tentatively, D is TRBD1 or TRBD2 (6 bases each). The ends were cut back, 0 bases at V and 6 bases at J, with 15 bases in the middle. Germline CDR1 and CDR2: SGHDN and FVKESK. There are 15 residues in the CDR3. CDR3 region: CASSQDPVGGAEQYF. The CDR3 DNA sequence: TGTGCCAGCAGCCAAGATCCGGTGGGGGGCGCCGAGCAGTACTTC.

This sequence joins TRBV25-1 and TRBJ2-2, with TRBD1 identical over 8 bases. V lost 7 bases and J lost 6; bases outside the gene matches: 13. The germline V gene encodes CDR1 MGHDK and CDR2 SYGVNS. CDR3 length equals 16 residues. CDR3 nucleotides: TGTGCCAGCAACAATAGGGCGACAGGGGACCCCGGGGAGCTGTTTTTT. Protein product: CASNNRATGDPGELFF.

This clonotype was detected only a few times. The chain joins TRBV11-1 to TRBJ2-1, with TRBD2 identical over 13 bases. CDR1 and CDR2 from the germline V gene are SGHAT and FQDESV (reference sequence). J lost 6 bases, V lost 5 bases, and 7 bases had no gene match. This CDR3 is built from 16 residues. The CDR3 reads CASSPLTSGGPNEQFF. DNA of the CDR3: TGTGCCAGCAGCCCACTGACTAGCGGGGGGCCCAATGAGCAGTTCTTC.

This clonotype has only one observation. A much larger clone differs from this one at a single base, so this may be a read error. The CDR3 reads CASSLWAGGGEQYF. CDR3 coding DNA: TGTGCCAGCAGCTTATGGGCGGGAGGAGGCGAGCAGTACTTC. V usage is TRBV7-2 and J usage is TRBJ2-7; the match to TRBD2 covers 8 bases. CDR3 size: 14 residues. With V trimmed by 2 bases and J by 6 bases, 6 bases remained unmatched. From germline, CDR1 is SGHTA and CDR2 FQGNSA. The full variable domain, rest sourced from reference TRBV7-2 and TRBJ2-7, is GAGVSQSPSNKVTEKGKDVELRCDPISGHTALYWYRQSLGQGLEFLIYFQGNSAPDKSGLPSDRFSAERTGGSVSTLTIQRTQQEDSAVYLCASSLWAGGGEQYFGPGTRLTVT.

V and J are TRBV30 and TRBJ2-7, with D tentatively TRBD1 (6 bases). Looked up from germline, CDR1 is GTSNPN and CDR2 is SVGIG (reference sequence). The CDR3 sequence is 12 residues long. With 3 bases removed from V and 1 base from J, the gap between germline ends came to 7 bases. The CDR3 sequence: CAWSRGSYEQYF. The CDR3 DNA sequence: TGTGCCTGGAGCAGGGGTTCCTACGAGCAGTACTTC. Complete variable domain (other parts from reference TRBV30 and TRBJ2-7): SQTIHQWPATLVQPVGSPLSLECTVEGTSNPNLYWYRQAAGRGLQLLFYSVGIGQISSEVPQNLSASRPQDRQFILSSKKLLLSDSGFYLCAWSRGSYEQYFGPGTRLTVT.

This clonotype was detected ten times or more. The J gene is TRBJ2-3, the V gene TRBV6-6, with D possibly matching TRBD2 (7 bases). V lost 5 bases to trimming and J lost 2 bases, with 14 bases between them. There are 15 residues in the CDR3. From germline, CDR1 is MNHNY and CDR2 SVGAGI (reference sequence). The CDR3 region is CASSPRGGYTDTQYF. The DNA of the CDR3 is TGTGCCAGCAGTCCGAGGGGGGGGTACACAGATACGCAGTATTTT.

This clonotype was seen many times. This chain connects TRBV7-9 to TRBJ1-5, with D possibly matching TRBD1 (5 bases). Germline CDR1 reads SEHNR; CDR2 reads FQNEAQ (reference sequence). V was cut by 6 bases and J by 0 bases, with 12 bases left in between. The CDR3 contains 15 residues. CDR3 residues: CASSLAGYSNQPQHF. The CDR3, as DNA: TGTGCCAGCAGTTTGGCAGGGTATAGCAATCAGCCCCAGCATTTT.

The J gene is TRBJ2-6, the V gene TRBV4-1; TRBD1 aligns across 9 bases. The CDR3 is 20 amino acids. CDR1 is MGHRA, CDR2 YSYEKL, per germline. V lost 4 bases and J lost 0; bases outside the gene matches: 13. CDR3 DNA sequence: TGCGCCAGCAGCCGCCAGAGGCCGGGACAGGGATTCTCTGGGGCCAACGTCCTGACTTTC. Translated: CASSRQRPGQGFSGANVLTF.

This clonotype has at least ten counts. The chain uses TRBV11-2 and TRBJ1-4; D is unclear. Per germline, CDR1 SGHAT and CDR2 FQNNGV. The CDR3 runs 16 residues. Trimming removed 1 base at V and 4 bases at J, with 13 bases between. The CDR3 nucleotides read TGTGCCAGCAGCTTAGGACCAGGCCGTGGTAATGAAAAACTGTTTTTT. Translating gives CASSLGPGRGNEKLFF.

This clonotype was observed at least ten times. The chain combines TRBV28 with TRBJ1-5; D not certain. The ends were cut back, 3 bases at V and 9 bases at J, with 18 bases in the middle. CDR1 is MDHEN, CDR2 SYDVKM, per germline. This CDR3 spans 15 amino acids. The CDR3 spells CASSLIEGDQRPQHF. CDR3 bases: TGTGCCAGCAGTTTGATTGAGGGTGATCAGAGGCCCCAGCATTTT.